This T cell receptor beta chain originates from a study of shared clonotypes between healthy human individuals. About this clone itself: The antigen remains unidentified.

The CDR3 loop spans 17 amino acids. The trim removed 1 base at V and 5 bases at J, leaving 8 bases unmatched. The germline V gene has CDR1 LGHNA and CDR2 YSLEER. Every subset's genomic DNA went evenly onto several immunoSEQ plates. TCRdb's copy holds only in-frame clones and misses some; the assay was immunoSEQ multiplex PCR. The table includes fewer than 1.6 million clones, approximately 98.5% detected once. Study results and limitations: Clonotypes that were shared across a handful of donors made up approximately 5% of naive CD4 clonotypes.

Specimen: naive CD4+ T cells sorted from blood. Subset meaning: CD45RA+ positively selected. This chain connects TRBV4-3 to TRBJ2-1, with 10 bases fitting TRBD2. This sequence originates from a man aged 25-45 years in good health. The CDR3 DNA follows: TGCGCCAGCAGCCAAGCGGCTAGCGGGAGAATTGACAATGAGCAGTTCTTC. The encoded protein is CASSQAASGRIDNEQFF.